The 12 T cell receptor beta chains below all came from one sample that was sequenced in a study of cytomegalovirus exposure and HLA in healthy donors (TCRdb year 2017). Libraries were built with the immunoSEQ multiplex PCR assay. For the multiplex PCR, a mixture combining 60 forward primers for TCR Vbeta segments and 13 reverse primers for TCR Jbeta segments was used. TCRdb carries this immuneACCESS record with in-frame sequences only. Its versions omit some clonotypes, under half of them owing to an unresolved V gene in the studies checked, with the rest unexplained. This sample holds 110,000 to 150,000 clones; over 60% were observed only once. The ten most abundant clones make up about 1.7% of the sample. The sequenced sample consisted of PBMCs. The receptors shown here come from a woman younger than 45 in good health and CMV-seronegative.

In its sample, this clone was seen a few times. CDR3 sequence reads: CATSGRAGGLETQYF. The CDR3 DNA reads TGTGCCACCAGCGGCAGAGCGGGGGGCCTAGAGACCCAGTACTTC. The chain links TRBV15 to TRBJ2-5; 9 bases agree with TRBD2. Germline V gene data show CDR1 as LNHNV and CDR2 as YYDKDF (reference sequence). The J segment lost 4 bases and the V segment lost 5 bases, leaving 8 bases of the junction unmatched. This CDR3 spans 15 amino acids.

CDR3 in amino acids: CASRSGTGGQGNYGYTF. The CDR3 bases are TGTGCCAGCAGGTCCGGGACAGGGGGCCAGGGAAACTATGGCTACACCTTC. The V call is TRBV28, the J call TRBJ1-2; 12 nucleotides line up with TRBD1. In germline, CDR1 is MDHEN, CDR2 SYDVKM. The ends lost 6 bases at V and 2 bases at J; junction bases unmatched: 10. The CDR3 runs to 17 residues.

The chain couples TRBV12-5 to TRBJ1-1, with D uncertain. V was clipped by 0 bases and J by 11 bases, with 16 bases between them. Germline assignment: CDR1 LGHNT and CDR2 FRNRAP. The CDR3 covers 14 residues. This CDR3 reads CASGLVLGSPRAFF. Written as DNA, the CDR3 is TGTGCTAGTGGTTTGGTACTAGGGTCTCCGCGGGCTTTCTTT.

The CDR3 nucleotides are TGTGCCAGCAGCTTAAAGAAAGAGGGATCGGATGGCTACACCTTC. Protein product: CASSLKKEGSDGYTF. The J gene is TRBJ1-2, the V gene TRBV7-7; D gene ambiguous. CDR3 size: 15 residues. Germline V gene data show CDR1 as SSHAT and CDR2 as FNYEAQ (reference sequence). V was trimmed by 2 bases and J by 6 bases, leaving 16 bases between them.

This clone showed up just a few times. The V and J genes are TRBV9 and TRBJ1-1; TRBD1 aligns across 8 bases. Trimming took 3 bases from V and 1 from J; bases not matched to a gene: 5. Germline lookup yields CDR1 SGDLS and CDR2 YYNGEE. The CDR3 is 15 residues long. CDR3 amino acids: CASSGPGQANTEAFF. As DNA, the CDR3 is TGTGCCAGCAGCGGACCGGGACAGGCGAACACTGAAGCTTTCTTT.

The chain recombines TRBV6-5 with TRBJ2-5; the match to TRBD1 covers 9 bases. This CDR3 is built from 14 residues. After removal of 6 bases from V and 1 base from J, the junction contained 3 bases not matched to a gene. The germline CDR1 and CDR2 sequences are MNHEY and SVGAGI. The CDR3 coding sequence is TGTGCCAGCAGCTTGACAGGGGGCCAAGAGACCCAGTACTTC. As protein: CASSLTGGQETQYF.

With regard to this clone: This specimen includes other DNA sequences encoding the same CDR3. The CDR3 here is CASSLADRNTEAFF. DNA for the CDR3: TGTGCCAGCAGTTTAGCGGACAGGAACACTGAAGCTTTCTTT. The chain is built from TRBV27 and TRBJ1-1, with D maybe TRBD1 (6 bases). The CDR3 extends over 14 amino acids. The V end was cut by 2 bases, the J end by 1 base, with 8 bases between. Germline V gene sequence: CDR1 MNHEY, CDR2 SMNVEV (reference sequence).

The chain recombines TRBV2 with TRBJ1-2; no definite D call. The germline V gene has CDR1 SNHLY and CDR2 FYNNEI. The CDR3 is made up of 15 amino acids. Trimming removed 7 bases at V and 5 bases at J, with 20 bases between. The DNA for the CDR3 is TGTGCCAGCATTCCGGACGGGATATCGACTTATGGCTACACCTTC. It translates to CASIPDGISTYGYTF.

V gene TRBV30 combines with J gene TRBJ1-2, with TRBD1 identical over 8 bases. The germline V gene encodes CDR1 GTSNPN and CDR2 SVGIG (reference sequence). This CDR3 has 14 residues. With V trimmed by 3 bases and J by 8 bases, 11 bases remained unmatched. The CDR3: CAWRPAQGAYGYTF. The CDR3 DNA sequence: TGTGCCTGGAGACCCGCGCAGGGGGCTTACGGCTACACCTTC.

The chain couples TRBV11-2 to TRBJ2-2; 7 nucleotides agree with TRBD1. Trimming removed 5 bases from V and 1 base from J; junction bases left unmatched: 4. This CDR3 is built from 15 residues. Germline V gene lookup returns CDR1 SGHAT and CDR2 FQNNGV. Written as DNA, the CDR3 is TGTGCCAGCAGCCCAGACAGGGTGAACACCGGGGAGCTGTTTTTT. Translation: CASSPDRVNTGELFF.

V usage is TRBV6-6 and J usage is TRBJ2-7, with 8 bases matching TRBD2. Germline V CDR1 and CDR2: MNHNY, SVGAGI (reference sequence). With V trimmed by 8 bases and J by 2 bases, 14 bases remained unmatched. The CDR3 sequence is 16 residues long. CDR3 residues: CASSSGGSGGTYEQYF. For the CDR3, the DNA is TGTGCCAGCTCCTCTGGGGGGAGCGGGGGTACCTACGAGCAGTACTTC.

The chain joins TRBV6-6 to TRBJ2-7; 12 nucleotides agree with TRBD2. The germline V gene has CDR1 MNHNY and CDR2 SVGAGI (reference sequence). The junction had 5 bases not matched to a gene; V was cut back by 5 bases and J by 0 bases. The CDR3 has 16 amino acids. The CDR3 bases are TGTGCCAGCAGTCCCCGACTAGCGGGGGTCTCCTACGAGCAGTACTTC. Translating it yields CASSPRLAGVSYEQYF.